The clone carrying this T cell receptor beta chain was seen repeatedly, ten times or more. This record comes from a study of T cells in Graves' hyperthyroidism and ophthalmopathy. PBMCs were derived from 10 ml fresh peripheral blood. Regions amplified from RNA transcripts were the TCR beta CDR3 regions. HTBI primers were employed in a first-round RT-PCR of the TCR CDR3. TCRdb passed the multiplex PCR reads through MiXCR, listing each CDR3 protein once. The data hold about 590,000 distinct CDR3 sequences, with approximately 14% observed a single time. This CDR3 is 16 amino acids long. Trimming at V came to 5 bases and at J to 1 base, leaving 8 bases not matched to a gene.

Sequenced sample: blood. This receptor was obtained from a woman younger than 45 with Graves' hyperthyroidism. This chain connects TRBV12-3 or TRBV12-4 to TRBJ1-5, with TRBD1 matching 7 bases. CDR3 residues: CASSPRGGTSNQPQHF. Written as DNA, the CDR3 is TGTGCCAGCAGTCCCAGGGGGGGTACAAGCAATCAGCCCCAGCATTTT.